This TCR beta chain was profiled in a study of T cell clonality in common variable immunodeficiency. Sequencing input was equivalent genomic DNA from CVID and controls. Sequencing was performed with immunoSEQ multiplex PCR; in TCRdb, only in-frame clones are kept and a portion is missing. This sample carries about 81,000 clones, none of them present only once. Remarks on this clone: Read data end 3 residues before the CDR3 end; the end is taken from the germline J gene.

The ends were cut back, 2 bases at V and 2 bases at J, with 13 bases in the middle. This CDR3 has 15 residues. Germline loops: CDR1 MNHEY, CDR2 SVGEGT. Caucasian heritage predominated among both patients and controls. The sample consisted of peripheral blood mononuclear cells. This sequence was found in a person aged 18 to 70 in good health. The rearrangement joins TRBV6-2 or TRBV6-3 to TRBJ2-7; no clear D gene. The part of the CDR3 DNA that was read is TGTGCCAGCAGTTACCCCCCGGTTCTTCCCTACGAG. Its protein product is CASSYPPVLPYE. The whole CDR3 sequence is CASSYPPVLPYEQYF.